This TCR beta chain stems from a study of control samples from healthy donors and cancer patients. This CDR3 has 15 amino acids. CDR1 is PRHDT, CDR2 FYEKMQ, per germline (reference sequence). The assay was immunoSEQ multiplex PCR, and TCRdb's table has in-frame clones only and misses some. This sample has some 150,000 clones; about 90% occur once, and the top ten carry approximately 3.4%. With respect to this clone: The germline gene is not matched at one end of the junction; a read error may be the cause.

The sample comprised blood. J is TRBJ2-2 and V is TRBV13; 9 nucleotides agree with TRBD1. This receptor was identified in a man in his thirties or forties in good health. In nucleotides, the CDR3 is TGTGCCAGCAGCCTAGGACAGGGGTCCACCGGGGAGCTGTTTTTT. This codes for CASSLGQGSTGELFF. The variable domain in full, completed from reference TRBV13 and TRBJ2-2, reads AAGVIQSPRHLIKEKRETATLKCYPIPRHDTVYWYQQGPGQDPQFLISFYEKMQSDKGSIPDRFSAQQFSDYHSELNMSSLELGDSALYFCASSLGQGSTGELFFGEGSRLTVL.